Each of the 28 T cell receptor beta chains below was sequenced from the same sample in a study of OX40 agonist ivuxolimab in advanced cancers. Profiled with immunoSEQ multiplex PCR; TCRdb holds only in-frame clones, not every one. This sample has 60,000 to 100,000 clones, with under 85% found just once. Material: CD4+ or CD8+ T cells sorted from blood, obtained in a trial of the OX40 agonist ivuxolimab. Receptor source: an adult with an advanced solid tumor such as melanoma, head and neck, liver or kidney cancer.

This clone was seen a single time. The same CDR3 also results from other DNA sequences found in this sample. The genes are TRBV28 and TRBJ1-4, with a tentative D call TRBD1 (6 bases). There are 14 residues in the CDR3. The V and J ends lost 6 bases and 5 bases respectively, with 13 bases between them. Germline CDR1 is MDHEN and CDR2 is SYDVKM. The CDR3 DNA sequence: TGTGCCAGCAGCCTACCCCAGGGGAATGAAAAACTGTTTTTT. Its translation is CASSLPQGNEKLFF.

There are a few counts of this clone. This chain links TRBV11-2 with TRBJ2-5; 10 bases are a match to TRBD2. V gave up 3 bases and J gave up 4 bases; unmatched junction bases: 14. The germline V gene encodes CDR1 SGHAT and CDR2 FQNNGV. The CDR3 covers 18 residues. The CDR3 nucleotides are TGTGCCAGCAGCTTTAACCTAGCGGGGGCCTCGGGGCGAGAGACCCAGTACTTC. Translating gives CASSFNLAGASGRETQYF.

The chain links TRBV7-3 to TRBJ2-7; possibly TRBD1 for D (6 bases). Trimming pared 8 bases from V and 3 bases from J, leaving 17 bases between. CDR3 length: 14 amino acids. Germline assignment: CDR1 SGHTA and CDR2 FQGTGA. The CDR3 region has the DNA TGTGCCAGCTCAAAGGGGCGAGGGGGCTACGAGCAGTACTTC. Encoded protein: CASSKGRGGYEQYF.

CDR3 DNA: TGTGCCAGCAGCTCCGGGACAGGGAAGGGTTCACCCCTCCACTTT. It encodes CASSSGTGKGSPLHF. V is TRBV11-3 and J is TRBJ1-6, with TRBD1 identical over 9 bases. Losses at the gene ends were 4 bases for V and 9 bases for J; bases not matched to a gene: 7. The CDR3 sequence is 15 residues long. Germline assignment: CDR1 SGHNT and CDR2 YENEEA.

V gene TRBV6-1 combines with J gene TRBJ1-5; no clear D. CDR3 size: 14 residues. Trimming took 2 bases from V and 1 from J, leaving 6 bases between them. The germline V gene has CDR1 MNHNS and CDR2 SASEGT. CDR3 sequence: CASSELRSNQPQHF. Here the CDR3 DNA reads TGTGCCAGCAGTGAATTAAGGAGCAATCAGCCCCAGCATTTT.

The V call is TRBV7-3, the J call TRBJ2-3, with a possible D match to TRBD1 (6 bases). Deletions cut 5 bases from V and 1 base from J, with 16 bases between. The V gene's germline CDR1 is SGHTA and CDR2 FQGTGA. The CDR3 consists of 16 residues. CDR3 DNA: TGTGCCAGCAGCCGCACTCGGGACACAGGCACAGATACGCAGTATTTT. Its protein product is CASSRTRDTGTDTQYF. Together with reference TRBV7-3 and TRBJ2-3, the CDR3 gives the full variable domain: GAGVSQTPSNKVTEKGKYVELRCDPISGHTALYWYRQSLGQGPEFLIYFQGTGAADDSGLPNDRFFAVRPEGSVSTLKIQRTERGDSAVYLCASSRTRDTGTDTQYFGPGTRLTVL.

This chain connects TRBV6-5 to TRBJ1-2, with 11 bases lining up with TRBD1. V gave up 6 bases and J gave up 0 bases; unmatched junction bases: 3. Germline V gene sequence: CDR1 MNHEY, CDR2 SVGAGI. The CDR3 consists of 15 residues. This chain's CDR3 is CASSRDRGANYGYTF. CDR3 bases: TGTGCCAGCAGCCGGGACAGGGGGGCTAACTATGGCTACACCTTC.

V usage is TRBV5-1 and J usage is TRBJ2-7; maybe TRBD1 (6 bases). Germline V gives CDR1 SGHRS, CDR2 YFSETQ. The CDR3 is 16 residues long. The germline V and J ends were trimmed by 0 bases and 0 bases, with 13 bases remaining between them. The DNA of the CDR3 is TGCGCCAGCAGCTTGGCCCAGGGGAGAACCTCCTACGAGCAGTACTTC. This codes for CASSLAQGRTSYEQYF.

This chain uses TRBV7-8 with TRBJ1-1; the D gene is possibly TRBD1 (5 bases). Germline loops: CDR1 SGHVS, CDR2 FQNEAQ. The V end was cut by 4 bases, the J end by 6 bases, with 21 bases between. CDR3 length: 16 amino acids. DNA for the CDR3: TGTGCCAGCAGCTCACTCCCGGCAGGGTCGGGATCTGAAGCTTTCTTT. Amino acids: CASSSLPAGSGSEAFF.

V and J are TRBV28 and TRBJ2-7, with 8 bases aligning to TRBD1. V lost 6 bases and J lost 2; bases outside the gene matches: 9. From germline, CDR1 is MDHEN and CDR2 SYDVKM. CDR3 length: 15 residues. This CDR3 is CASSSSDRAPYEQYF. In DNA form, the CDR3 reads TGTGCCAGCAGCTCCTCGGACAGGGCCCCCTACGAGCAGTACTTC.

The gene calls are TRBV19 and TRBJ1-4; D gene unclear. Per the germline V gene, CDR1 is LNHDA and CDR2 is SQIVND (reference sequence). V lost 5 bases to trimming and J lost 7 bases, with 20 bases between them. CDR3 length equals 16 residues. The CDR3 is CASSPRGPGSGEKLFF. As DNA, the CDR3 is TGTGCCAGTAGTCCCAGAGGTCCGGGATCAGGTGAAAAACTGTTTTTT.

This rearrangement joins TRBV6-5 to TRBJ1-5; D gene unclear. V was cut by 5 bases and J by 0 bases, with 8 bases left in between. Germline CDR1 MNHEY, CDR2 SVGAGI. This CDR3 is 14 amino acids long. CDR3: CASSPALSNQPQHF. The CDR3 DNA reads TGTGCCAGCAGTCCCGCACTTAGCAATCAGCCCCAGCATTTT.

This chain links TRBV5-1 with TRBJ2-3; D is possibly TRBD2 (6 bases). CDR3 length equals 16 residues. The V end was cut by 0 bases, the J end by 2 bases, with 13 bases between. Germline CDR1 SGHRS, CDR2 YFSETQ. Here the CDR3 DNA reads TGCGCCAGCAGCTTGGGACTAGGGGCGGTCACAGATACGCAGTATTTT. Translating gives CASSLGLGAVTDTQYF.

The chain joins TRBV2 to TRBJ2-5; TRBD2 might be the D (5 bases). The CDR3 consists of 15 residues. Looked up from germline, CDR1 is SNHLY and CDR2 is FYNNEI. V lost 1 base to trimming and J lost 5 bases, with 14 bases between them. The CDR3: CASSEGPGMGETQYF. The CDR3 DNA reads as TGTGCCAGCAGTGAAGGCCCGGGGATGGGCGAGACCCAGTACTTC.

The rearrangement links TRBV19 to TRBJ2-3; 9 bases fit TRBD1. V lost 6 bases, J lost 3 bases, and 4 bases stayed unmatched. Looked up from germline, CDR1 is LNHDA and CDR2 is SQIVND (reference sequence). The CDR3 is made up of 14 amino acids. CDR3: CASRGQGSTDTQYF. As DNA, the CDR3 is TGTGCCAGTAGGGGACAGGGAAGTACAGATACGCAGTATTTT.

V gene TRBV18 combines with J gene TRBJ1-1, with 8 bases lining up with TRBD1. The V gene's germline CDR1 is KGHSH and CDR2 LQKENI. J was trimmed by 6 bases and V by 1 base; bases with no gene match: 4. There are 14 residues in the CDR3. The CDR3 region has the DNA TGTGCCAGCTCACCACGGACAGGGTGGTCTGAAGCTTTCTTT. Its protein is CASSPRTGWSEAFF.

This sequence joins TRBV7-9 and TRBJ1-5, with unresolved D. Germline V CDR1 and CDR2: SEHNR, FQNEAQ (reference sequence). The CDR3 totals 15 residues. The V end lost 4 bases, the J end lost 0 bases, and 10 bases lay between the germline ends. The CDR3 sequence: CASSYSGNSNQPQHF. As DNA, the CDR3 is TGTGCCAGCAGCTACTCGGGAAATAGCAATCAGCCCCAGCATTTT. The variable domain in full, completed from reference TRBV7-9 and TRBJ1-5, reads DTGVSQNPRHKITKRGQNVTFRCDPISEHNRLYWYRQTLGQGPEFLTYFQNEAQLEKSRLLSDRFSAERPKGSFSTLEIQRTEQGDSAMYLCASSYSGNSNQPQHFGDGTRLSIL.

The J gene is TRBJ1-6, the V gene TRBV4-3, with no clear D. CDR1 and CDR2 from the germline V gene are LGHNA and YSLEER. V lost 3 bases and J lost 8, with 11 bases in between. The CDR3 covers 14 residues. The CDR3 DNA is TGCGCCAGCAGCCAGGAGAAATTTTATTCACCCCTCCACTTT. Protein: CASSQEKFYSPLHF.

V and J are TRBV27 and TRBJ1-4; D is undetermined. This CDR3 has 15 residues. V dropped 4 bases and J dropped 0 bases, with 9 bases sitting between them. CDR1 and CDR2 (germline): MNHEY, SMNVEV (reference sequence). In DNA, the CDR3 is TGTGCCAGCAGTTCCTACGGCGCAACTAATGAAAAACTGTTTTTT. Protein sequence: CASSSYGATNEKLFF.

The sample holds a few counts of this clone. CDR3 sequence: CASSTRHRGEQYF. The CDR3 bases are TGTGCCAGTAGTACCCGTCATCGGGGCGAGCAGTACTTC. The rearrangement uses TRBV19 and TRBJ2-7; D might be TRBD2 (5 bases). Trimming left V 4 bases short and J 6 bases short, with 13 bases between. The germline CDR1 and CDR2 sequences are LNHDA and SQIVND (reference sequence). This CDR3 contains 13 residues.

This clone was detected only a few times. The V gene is TRBV27, the J gene TRBJ2-5; 9 nucleotides align to TRBD1. This CDR3 spans 15 amino acids. Germline CDR1 is MNHEY and CDR2 is SMNVEV (reference sequence). Trimming cost V 5 bases and J 2 bases; bases outside gene matches: 6. CDR3: CASSPQGQGQETQYF. For the CDR3, the DNA is TGTGCCAGCAGTCCCCAGGGACAGGGACAAGAGACCCAGTACTTC.

CDR3 nucleotide sequence: TGTGCCACCAGCAGAGGGAAGACTGGCACTGAAGCTTTCTTT. Residues: CATSRGKTGTEAFF. The V call is TRBV15, the J call TRBJ1-1; D gene ambiguous. V gave up 1 base and J gave up 4 bases, with 10 bases separating them. This CDR3 is 14 amino acids long. The germline gives CDR1 LNHNV, CDR2 YYDKDF (reference sequence).

The chain employs TRBV28 and TRBJ1-5; 7 bases agree with TRBD1. The CDR3 loop spans 17 amino acids. The ends lost 6 bases at V and 8 bases at J; junction bases unmatched: 19. The germline V gene encodes CDR1 MDHEN and CDR2 SYDVKM. The CDR3 nucleotides are TGTGCCAGCAGCCCCATCGATATGGGACAGACAGGGAAGCCCCAGCATTTT. It yields the protein CASSPIDMGQTGKPQHF.

The J gene is TRBJ2-2, the V gene TRBV25-1; tentatively, D is TRBD2 (5 bases). The CDR3 covers 15 residues. CDR1 is MGHDK and CDR2 is SYGVNS in the germline V gene. The V end lost 7 bases, the J end lost 1 base, and 13 bases lay between the germline ends. CDR3 sequence: CASMEAGLNTGELFF. For the CDR3, the DNA is TGTGCCAGCATGGAGGCAGGATTGAACACCGGGGAGCTGTTTTTT.

Many counts were recorded for this clone. The CDR3 sequence: CASSPLGGTEAFF. In nucleotides, the CDR3 is TGTGCCAGCAGCCCTCTTGGAGGCACTGAAGCTTTCTTT. The chain has TRBV5-4 and TRBJ1-1, with no clear D. This CDR3 comprises 13 residues. The V and J ends lost 4 bases and 4 bases respectively, with 11 bases between them. The V gene's germline CDR1 is SGHNT and CDR2 YYREEE (reference sequence).

The rearrangement uses TRBV4-1 and TRBJ2-1; D is unresolved. Trimming left V 0 bases short and J 0 bases short, with 9 bases between. Germline loops: CDR1 MGHRA, CDR2 YSYEKL. CDR3 length: 16 amino acids. The CDR3 DNA is TGCGCCAGCAGCCAAGAACTACGGAGCTCCTACAATGAGCAGTTCTTC. Its protein is CASSQELRSSYNEQFF.

This chain uses TRBV4-1 with TRBJ2-4; unclear D gene. The CDR3 covers 14 residues. V shed 0 bases and J shed 10 bases, with 13 bases lying between them. Germline V gene lookup returns CDR1 MGHRA and CDR2 YSYEKL. CDR3 DNA: TGCGCCAGCAGCCAAGAATTTCGTGCATCAATTCAGTACTTC. Its protein product is CASSQEFRASIQYF.

This rearrangement joins TRBV27 to TRBJ2-2, with 9 bases that match TRBD1. This CDR3 spans 15 amino acids. Per the germline V gene, CDR1 is MNHEY and CDR2 is SMNVEV (reference sequence). The V and J ends lost 6 bases and 5 bases, in that order; junction bases with no gene match: 7. Here the CDR3 DNA reads TGTGCCAGCAGCCTGGGACAGGGTGGGACCGGGGAGCTGTTTTTT. The encoded protein is CASSLGQGGTGELFF.